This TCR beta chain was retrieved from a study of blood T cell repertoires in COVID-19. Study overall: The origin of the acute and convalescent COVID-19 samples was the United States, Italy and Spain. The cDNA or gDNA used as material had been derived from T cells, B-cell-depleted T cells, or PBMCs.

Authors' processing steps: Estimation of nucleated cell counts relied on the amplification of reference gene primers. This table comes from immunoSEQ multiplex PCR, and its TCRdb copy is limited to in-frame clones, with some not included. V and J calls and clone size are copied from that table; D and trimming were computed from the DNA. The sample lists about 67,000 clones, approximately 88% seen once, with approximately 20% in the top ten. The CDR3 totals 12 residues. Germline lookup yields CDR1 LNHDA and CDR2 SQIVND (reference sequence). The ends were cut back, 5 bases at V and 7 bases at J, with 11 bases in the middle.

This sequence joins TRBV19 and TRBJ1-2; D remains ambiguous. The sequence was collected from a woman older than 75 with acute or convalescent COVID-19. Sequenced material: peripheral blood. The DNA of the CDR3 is TGTGCCAGTAGTTCTCGGACTGGTGGCTACACCTTC. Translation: CASSSRTGGYTF.